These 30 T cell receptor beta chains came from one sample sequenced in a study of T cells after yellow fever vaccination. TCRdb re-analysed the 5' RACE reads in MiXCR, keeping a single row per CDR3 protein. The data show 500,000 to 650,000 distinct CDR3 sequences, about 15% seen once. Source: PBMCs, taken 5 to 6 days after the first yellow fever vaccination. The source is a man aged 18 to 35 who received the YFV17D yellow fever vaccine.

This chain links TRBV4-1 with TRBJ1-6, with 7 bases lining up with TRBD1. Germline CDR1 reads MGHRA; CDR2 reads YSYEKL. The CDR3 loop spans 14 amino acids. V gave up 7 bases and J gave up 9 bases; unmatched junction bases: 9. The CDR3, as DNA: TGCGCCAGCAAACCGACAGGGAAGGCTTCACCCCTCCACTTT. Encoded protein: CASKPTGKASPLHF.

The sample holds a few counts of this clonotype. CDR3 protein: CASSRKVPEAFF. The DNA for the CDR3 is TGTGCCAGCAGCCGCAAGGTCCCTGAAGCTTTCTTT. This chain links TRBV16 with TRBJ1-1; D call uncertain. The CDR3 is made up of 12 amino acids. V dropped 4 bases and J dropped 6 bases, with 9 bases sitting between them. Germline CDR1 KGHSY, CDR2 FQNENV.

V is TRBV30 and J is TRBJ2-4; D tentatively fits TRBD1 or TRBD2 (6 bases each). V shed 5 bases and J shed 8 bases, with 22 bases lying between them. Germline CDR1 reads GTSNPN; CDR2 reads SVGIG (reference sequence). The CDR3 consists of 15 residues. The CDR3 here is CAWAPGAGGGDIQYF. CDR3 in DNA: TGTGCCTGGGCCCCGGGGGCAGGAGGTGGAGACATTCAGTACTTC.

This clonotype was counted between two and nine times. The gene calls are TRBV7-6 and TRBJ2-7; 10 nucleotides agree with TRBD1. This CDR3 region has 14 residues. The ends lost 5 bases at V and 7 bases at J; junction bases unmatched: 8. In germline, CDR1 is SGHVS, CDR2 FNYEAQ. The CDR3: CASSRDRGSGEQYV. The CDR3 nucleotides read TGTGCCAGCAGCCGGGACAGGGGCAGTGGAGAGCAGTACGTC.

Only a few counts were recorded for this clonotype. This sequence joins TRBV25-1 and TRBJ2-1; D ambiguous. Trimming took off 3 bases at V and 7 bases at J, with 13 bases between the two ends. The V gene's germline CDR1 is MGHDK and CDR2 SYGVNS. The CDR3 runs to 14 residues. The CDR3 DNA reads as TGTGCCAGCAGTGACTGGACGGAGACGAATGAGCAGTTCTTC. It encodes CASSDWTETNEQFF. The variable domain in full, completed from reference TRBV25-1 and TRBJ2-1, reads EADIYQTPRYLVIGTGKKITLECSQTMGHDKMYWYQQDPGMELHLIHYSYGVNSTEKGDLSSESTVSRIRTEHFPLTLESARPSHTSQYLCASSDWTETNEQFFGPGTRLTVL.

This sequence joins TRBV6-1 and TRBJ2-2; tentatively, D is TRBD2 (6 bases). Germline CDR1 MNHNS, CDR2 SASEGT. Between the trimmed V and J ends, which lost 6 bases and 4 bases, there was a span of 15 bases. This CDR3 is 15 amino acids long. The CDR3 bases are TGTGCCAGCAGAGGGGAGGAGGCGGGCACCGGGGAGCTGTTTTTT. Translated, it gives CASRGEEAGTGELFF.

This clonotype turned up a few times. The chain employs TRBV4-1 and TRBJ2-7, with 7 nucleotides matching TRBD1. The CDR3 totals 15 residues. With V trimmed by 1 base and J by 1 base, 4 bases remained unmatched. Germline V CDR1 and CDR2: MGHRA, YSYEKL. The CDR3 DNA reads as TGCGCCAGCAGCCAAGTTGACAGGGCATCCTACGAGCAGTACTTC. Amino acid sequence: CASSQVDRASYEQYF.

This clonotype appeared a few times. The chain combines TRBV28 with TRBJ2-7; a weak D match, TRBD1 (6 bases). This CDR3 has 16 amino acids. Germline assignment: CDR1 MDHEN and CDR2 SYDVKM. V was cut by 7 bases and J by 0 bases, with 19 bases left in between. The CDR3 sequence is CASTQVRGHFSYEQYF. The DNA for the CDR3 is TGTGCCAGCACCCAAGTCAGGGGTCACTTCTCCTACGAGCAGTACTTC.

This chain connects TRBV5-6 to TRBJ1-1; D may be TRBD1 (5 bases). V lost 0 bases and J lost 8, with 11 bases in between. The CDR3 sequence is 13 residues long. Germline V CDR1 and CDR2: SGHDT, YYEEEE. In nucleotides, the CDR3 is TGTGCCAGCAGCTTGGTGGGGCTCGAGGAAGCTTTCTTT. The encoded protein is CASSLVGLEEAFF.

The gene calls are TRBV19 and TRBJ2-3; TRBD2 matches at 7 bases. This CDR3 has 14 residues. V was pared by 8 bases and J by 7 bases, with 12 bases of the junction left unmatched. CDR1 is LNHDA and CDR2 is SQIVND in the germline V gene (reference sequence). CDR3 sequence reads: CASATSPGGNTQYF. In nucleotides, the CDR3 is TGTGCCAGTGCGACTAGCCCCGGGGGAAATACGCAGTATTTT.

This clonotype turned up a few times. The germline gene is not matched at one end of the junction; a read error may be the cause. The CDR3 loop is CASSLQSTEAFF. The CDR3 DNA follows: TGCGCCAGCAGCTTGCAGAGCACTGAAGCTTTCTTT. The chain has TRBV28 and TRBJ1-1; D gene ambiguous. Germline assignment: CDR1 MDHEN and CDR2 SYDVKM. The CDR3 covers 12 residues. Together with reference TRBV28 and TRBJ1-1, the CDR3 gives the full variable domain: DVKVTQSSRYLVKRTGEKVFLECVQDMDHENMFWYRQDPGLGLRLIYFSYDVKMKEKGDIPEGYSVSREKKERFSLILESASTNQTSMYLCASSLQSTEAFFGQGTRLTVV.

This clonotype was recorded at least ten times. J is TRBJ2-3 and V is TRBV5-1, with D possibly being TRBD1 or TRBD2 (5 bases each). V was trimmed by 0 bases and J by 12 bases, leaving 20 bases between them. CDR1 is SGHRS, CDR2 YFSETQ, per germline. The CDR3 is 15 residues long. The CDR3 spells CASSLALQRGALQYF. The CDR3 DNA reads TGCGCCAGCAGCTTGGCCTTGCAGAGGGGAGCTCTCCAGTATTTT.

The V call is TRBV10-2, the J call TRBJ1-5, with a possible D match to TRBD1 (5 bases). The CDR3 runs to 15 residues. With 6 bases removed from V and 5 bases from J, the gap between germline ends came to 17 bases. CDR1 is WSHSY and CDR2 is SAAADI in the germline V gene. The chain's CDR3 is CASSRRARGDQPQHF. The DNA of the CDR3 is TGCGCCAGCAGCCGCAGGGCACGCGGCGATCAGCCCCAGCATTTT.

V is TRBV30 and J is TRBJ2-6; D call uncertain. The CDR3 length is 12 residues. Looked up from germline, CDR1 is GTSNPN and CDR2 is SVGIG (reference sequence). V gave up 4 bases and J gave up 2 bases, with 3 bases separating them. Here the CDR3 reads CAWTPGANVLTF. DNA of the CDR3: TGTGCCTGGACCCCTGGGGCCAACGTCCTGACTTTC.

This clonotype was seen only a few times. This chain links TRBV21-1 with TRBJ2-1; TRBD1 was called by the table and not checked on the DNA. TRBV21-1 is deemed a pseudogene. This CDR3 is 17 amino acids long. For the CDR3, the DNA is TGTGCCAGCACCCTCATCCCCGGGGGGGGGGCGGACAATGAGCAGTTCTTC. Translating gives CASTLIPGGGADNEQFF.

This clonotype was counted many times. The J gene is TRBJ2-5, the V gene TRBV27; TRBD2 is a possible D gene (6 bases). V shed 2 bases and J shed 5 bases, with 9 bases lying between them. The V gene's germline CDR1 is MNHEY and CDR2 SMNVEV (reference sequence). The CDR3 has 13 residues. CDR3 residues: CASSLIGGETQYF. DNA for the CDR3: TGTGCCAGCAGTTTAATTGGGGGGGAGACCCAGTACTTC.

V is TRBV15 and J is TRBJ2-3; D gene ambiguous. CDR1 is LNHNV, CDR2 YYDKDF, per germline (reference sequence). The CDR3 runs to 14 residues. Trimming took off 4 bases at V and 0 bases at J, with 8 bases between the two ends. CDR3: CATSTLDSTDTQYF. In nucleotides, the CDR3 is TGTGCCACCAGCACACTCGACAGCACAGATACGCAGTATTTT.

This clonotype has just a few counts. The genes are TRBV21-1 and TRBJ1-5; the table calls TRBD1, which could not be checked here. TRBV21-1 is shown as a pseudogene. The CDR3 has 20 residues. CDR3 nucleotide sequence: TGTGCCAGCAAAGTAACCACCCCGAAGACGGGACAGGGGGCTAGGCAGCCCCAGCATTTT. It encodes CASKVTTPKTGQGARQPQHF.

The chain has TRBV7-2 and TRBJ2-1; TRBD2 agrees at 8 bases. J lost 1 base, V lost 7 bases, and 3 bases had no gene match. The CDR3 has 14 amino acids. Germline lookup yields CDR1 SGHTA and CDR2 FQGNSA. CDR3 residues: CASIPGGSYNEQFF. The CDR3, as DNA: TGTGCCAGCATCCCGGGAGGGTCCTACAATGAGCAGTTCTTC. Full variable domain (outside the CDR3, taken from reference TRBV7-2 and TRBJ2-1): GAGVSQSPSNKVTEKGKDVELRCDPISGHTALYWYRQSLGQGLEFLIYFQGNSAPDKSGLPSDRFSAERTGGSVSTLTIQRTQQEDSAVYLCASIPGGSYNEQFFGPGTRLTVL.

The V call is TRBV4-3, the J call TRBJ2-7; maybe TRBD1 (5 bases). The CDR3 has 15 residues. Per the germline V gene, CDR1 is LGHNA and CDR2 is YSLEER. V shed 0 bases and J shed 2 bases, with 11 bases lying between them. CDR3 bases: TGCGCCAGCAGCCAAGAACAACAGGTCACCTACGAGCAGTACTTC. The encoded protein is CASSQEQQVTYEQYF.

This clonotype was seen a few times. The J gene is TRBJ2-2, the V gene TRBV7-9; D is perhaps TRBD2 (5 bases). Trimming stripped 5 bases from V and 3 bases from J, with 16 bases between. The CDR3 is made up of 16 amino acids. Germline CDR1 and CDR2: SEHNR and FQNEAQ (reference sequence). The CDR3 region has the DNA TGTGCCAGCAGCCATTGGGCGGGCCCAGACACCGGGGAGCTGTTTTTT. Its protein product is CASSHWAGPDTGELFF.

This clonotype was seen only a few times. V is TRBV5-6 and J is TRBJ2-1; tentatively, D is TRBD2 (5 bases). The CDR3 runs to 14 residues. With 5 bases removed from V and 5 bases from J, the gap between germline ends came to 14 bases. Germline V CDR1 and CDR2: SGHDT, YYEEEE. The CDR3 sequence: CASRPDFSDNEQFF. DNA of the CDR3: TGTGCCAGCAGGCCGGACTTCTCAGACAATGAGCAGTTCTTC.

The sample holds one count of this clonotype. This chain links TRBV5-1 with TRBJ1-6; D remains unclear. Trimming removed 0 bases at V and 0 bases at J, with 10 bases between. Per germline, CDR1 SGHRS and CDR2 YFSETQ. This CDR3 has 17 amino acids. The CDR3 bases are TGCGCCAGCAGCTTGGGTGAGACTTTCTCCTATAATTCACCCCTCCACTTT. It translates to CASSLGETFSYNSPLHF.

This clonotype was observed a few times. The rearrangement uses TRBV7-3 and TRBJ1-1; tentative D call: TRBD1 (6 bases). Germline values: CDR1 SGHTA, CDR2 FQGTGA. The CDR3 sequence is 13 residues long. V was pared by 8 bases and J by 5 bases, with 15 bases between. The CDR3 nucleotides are TGTGCCAGCTCTCGGGACACGGTAACTGAAGCTTTCTTT. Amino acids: CASSRDTVTEAFF.

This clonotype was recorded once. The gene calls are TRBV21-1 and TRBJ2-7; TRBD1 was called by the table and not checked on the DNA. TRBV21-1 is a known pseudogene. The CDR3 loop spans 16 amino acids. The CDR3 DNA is TGTGCCAGCAGCCCCCCCCGGACAGGGCTCTCCTACGAGCAGTACGTC. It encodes CASSPPRTGLSYEQYV.

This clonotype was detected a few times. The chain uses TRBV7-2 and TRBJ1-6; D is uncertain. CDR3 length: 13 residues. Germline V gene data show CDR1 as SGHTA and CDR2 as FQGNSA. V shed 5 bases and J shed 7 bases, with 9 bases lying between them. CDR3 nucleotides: TGTGCCAGCAGCGATCAGCAGAATTCACCCCTCCACTTT. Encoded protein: CASSDQQNSPLHF.

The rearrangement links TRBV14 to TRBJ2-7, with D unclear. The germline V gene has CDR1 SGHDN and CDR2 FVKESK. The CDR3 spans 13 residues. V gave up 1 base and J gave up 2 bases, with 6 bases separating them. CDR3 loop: CASSQAATYEQYV. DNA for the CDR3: TGTGCCAGCAGCCAAGCAGCCACCTACGAGCAGTACGTC.

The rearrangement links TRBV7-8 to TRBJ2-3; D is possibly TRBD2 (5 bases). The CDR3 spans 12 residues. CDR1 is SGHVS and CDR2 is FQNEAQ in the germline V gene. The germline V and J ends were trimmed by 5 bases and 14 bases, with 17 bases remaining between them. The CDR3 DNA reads TGTGCCAGCAGCGCCGACTGGGGAGAACCGTATTTT. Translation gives CASSADWGEPYF.

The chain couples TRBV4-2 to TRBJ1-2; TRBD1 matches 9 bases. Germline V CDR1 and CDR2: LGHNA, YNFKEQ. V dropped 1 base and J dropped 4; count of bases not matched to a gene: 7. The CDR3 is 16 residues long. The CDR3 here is CASSQAGQGTFYGYTF. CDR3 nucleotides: TGTGCCAGCAGCCAAGCCGGACAGGGGACCTTCTATGGCTACACCTTC.

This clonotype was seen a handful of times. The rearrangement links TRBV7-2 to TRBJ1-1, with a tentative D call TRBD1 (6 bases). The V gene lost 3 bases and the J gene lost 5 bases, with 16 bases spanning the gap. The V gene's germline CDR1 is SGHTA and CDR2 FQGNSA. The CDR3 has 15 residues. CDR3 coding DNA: TGTGCCAGCAGCTTTCCGGACAGAGGGGAAACTGAAGCTTTCTTT. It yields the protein CASSFPDRGETEAFF.